This T cell receptor (beta chain) was recovered during a study of T cell responses to AZD1222 COVID-19 vaccine. Study-level points and caveats: Donors skewed white British and female; clonal diversity was possibly underestimated. Unmutated variant regions are reportedly targeted by nearly half of spike-specific TCRs.

CDR3 size: 16 residues. Germline V gene lookup returns CDR1 SNHLY and CDR2 FYNNEI. The trim removed 5 bases at V and 6 bases at J, leaving 16 bases unmatched. Profiled with immunoSEQ multiplex PCR; TCRdb holds only in-frame clones, not every one. The repertoire consists of under 200,000 clones, with 80% to 95% occurring once and the leading ten covering approximately 4.7%. Remarks on this clone: Its antigen is not identified.

The sequencing here drew on peripheral blood, taken on day 0 of AZD1222 vaccination. This sequence was found in an adult in good health. This chain joins TRBV2 and TRBJ2-7; 7 bases fit TRBD1. As DNA, the CDR3 is TGTGCCAGCAGTCCCACAACGACAGGGCACGGTTCCGAGCAGTACTTC. Its protein is CASSPTTTGHGSEQYF.